This TCR beta chain comes out of a study of T cells in tuberculosis. Only in-frame clones appear in the TCRdb table, and some are missing; sequencing was by immunoSEQ multiplex PCR. The profile shows 20,000 to 25,000 clones, less than 98% of them singletons. Germline CDR1 and CDR2: SGDLS and YYNGEE. This CDR3 is 17 amino acids long. V shed 0 bases, J shed 2 bases, and the junction held 7 bases outside the gene matches. The sequence derives from a donor aged 10 to 29 with latent tuberculosis or without tuberculosis infection. The gene calls are TRBV9 and TRBJ2-1; TRBD1 matches at 8 bases. The sample was PBMCs. The CDR3 DNA reads as TGTGCCAGCAGCGTAGCCCCCGTGGGACAGGCCTACAATGAGCAGTTCTTC. Residues: CASSVAPVGQAYNEQFF.